These 22 T cell receptor beta chains were sequenced from one sample in a study of T cell repertoires in cytomegalovirus infection. TCRdb re-called the reads through MiXCR, storing one row per CDR3 protein. The table has about 600,000 distinct CDR3 sequences, roughly a quarter seen once. The specimen was CD8+ T cells from PBMCs. The receptors originated from a human donor in good health (CMV status not recorded). Some clones in this sample may be carry-over from other donors' samples.

Points on this clonotype: Its ends do not fully match the called genes, so a read error is possible. The chain employs TRBV12-3 or TRBV12-4 and TRBJ2-7; perhaps TRBD2 as D (6 bases). The length of the CDR3 is 12 residues. CDR3 DNA: TGTGTCAGCAGTCCGGGGACTTACGAGCAGTACTTC. This codes for CVSSPGTYEQYF.

This clonotype was counted between two and nine times. The chain recombines TRBV6-2 or TRBV6-3 with TRBJ1-1; a weak D match, TRBD1 (6 bases). This CDR3 is built from 20 residues. Per germline, CDR1 MNHEY and CDR2 SVGEGT. The germline V and J ends were trimmed by 0 bases and 1 base, with 24 bases remaining between them. CDR3: CASSYSRVLGAIGWNTEAFF. CDR3 DNA: TGTGCCAGCAGTTACTCGCGCGTTCTGGGGGCAATAGGTTGGAACACTGAAGCTTTCTTT.

This clonotype was seen a handful of times. The chain recombines TRBV6-5 with TRBJ1-6; D is unresolved. CDR1 is MNHEY and CDR2 is SVGAGI in the germline V gene. Trimming left V 1 base short and J 7 bases short, with 11 bases between. There are 15 residues in the CDR3. CDR3 in DNA: TGTGCCAGCAGTTACTTGACGGATCGAAATTCACCCCTCCACTTT. Translated, it gives CASSYLTDRNSPLHF.

Written as DNA, the CDR3 is TGTGCCAGCAGCCTCAACACCGCCCAAGAGACCCAGTACTTC. Amino acid sequence: CASSLNTAQETQYF. The chain combines TRBV7-9 with TRBJ2-5; D is unresolved. This CDR3 region has 14 residues. Germline CDR1 reads SEHNR; CDR2 reads FQNEAQ (reference sequence). The ends were cut back, 5 bases at V and 1 base at J, with 11 bases in the middle.

This clonotype showed up just a few times. The CDR3 reads CASTGDSWGTGELFF. Written as DNA, the CDR3 is TGTGCCAGCACCGGGGACAGTTGGGGCACCGGGGAGCTGTTTTTT. The chain is built from TRBV28 and TRBJ2-2, with 7 bases matching TRBD1. V was clipped by 7 bases and J by 4 bases; unmatched bases: 9. The CDR3 is 15 residues long. The germline gives CDR1 MDHEN, CDR2 SYDVKM.

This clonotype was detected ten times or more. The rearrangement uses TRBV27 and TRBJ1-5; D ambiguous. This CDR3 spans 14 amino acids. The germline V and J ends were trimmed by 2 bases and 3 bases, with 8 bases remaining between them. The germline CDR1 and CDR2 sequences are MNHEY and SMNVEV (reference sequence). CDR3 nucleotide sequence: TGTGCCAGCAGTTTAGGGCGGTACAATCAGCCCCAGCATTTT. Translating it yields CASSLGRYNQPQHF.

In its sample, this clonotype was seen many times. This rearrangement joins TRBV27 to TRBJ2-3; 7 bases agree with TRBD1. Germline-derived CDR1 and CDR2 are MNHEY and SMNVEV (reference sequence). Trimming took 3 bases from V and 3 from J; bases not matched to a gene: 3. CDR3 length equals 14 residues. The CDR3: CASSLNRGTDTQYF. The CDR3 region has the DNA TGTGCCAGCAGTTTGAACAGGGGAACAGATACGCAGTATTTT.

V gene TRBV6-5 combines with J gene TRBJ2-7; 11 bases line up with TRBD2. The V segment lost 0 bases and the J segment 3 bases; nucleotides outside the gene matches: 1. CDR1 and CDR2 (germline): MNHEY, SVGAGI. CDR3 length equals 15 residues. CDR3 bases: TGTGCCAGCAGTTACTCGGGACTAGCGGACTACGAGCAGTACTTC. The encoded protein is CASSYSGLADYEQYF.

Note on this clonotype: One junction end disagrees with the germline gene, perhaps due to a read error. The chain has TRBV12-3 or TRBV12-4 and TRBJ1-6; 9 bases are shared with TRBD1. The CDR3 is 17 amino acids. CDR3 loop: CASSFSGTGLYNSPLLF. DNA for the CDR3: TGTGCCAGCAGTTTCTCCGGGACAGGGCTCTATAATTCACCCCTCCTCTTT.

This clonotype came up many times. The chain is built from TRBV19 and TRBJ1-5, with TRBD1 as a possible D gene (5 bases). V shed 10 bases and J shed 9 bases, with 16 bases lying between them. The CDR3 totals 12 residues. From germline, CDR1 is LNHDA and CDR2 SQIVND (reference sequence). Here the CDR3 DNA reads TGTGCCACTCAGGAACAGGCTCGGCCCCAGCATTTT. Protein sequence: CATQEQARPQHF.

This clonotype was observed a handful of times. This chain joins TRBV20-1 and TRBJ2-7; D tentatively fits TRBD1 or TRBD2 (6 bases each). This CDR3 comprises 13 residues. With 6 bases removed from V and 4 bases from J, the gap between germline ends came to 16 bases. Germline values: CDR1 DFQATT, CDR2 SNEGSKA (reference sequence). CDR3 bases: TGCAGTGCGGAGGGGGGACCGAATTACGAGCAGTACTTC. Translated: CSAEGGPNYEQYF.

About this clonotype: Germline and junction disagree at one end, which may indicate a read error. The gene calls are TRBV7-6 and TRBJ1-6; D ambiguous. This CDR3 is 15 amino acids long. CDR1 SGHVS and CDR2 FNYEAQ come from the germline V gene. This CDR3 reads CASNLDGLWDSPLHF. The CDR3 bases are TGTGCCAGCAACTTAGACGGCTTGTGGGATTCACCCCTCCACTTT.

V and J are TRBV2 and TRBJ2-5, with no clear D. The V end lost 4 bases, the J end lost 5 bases, and 20 bases lay between the germline ends. The CDR3 sequence is 16 residues long. Germline assignment: CDR1 SNHLY and CDR2 FYNNEI. CDR3: CASSVLVFDRSETQYF. The CDR3 DNA reads TGTGCCAGCAGTGTGTTGGTTTTCGACCGATCGGAGACCCAGTACTTC.

There are a few counts of this clonotype. The CDR3 nucleotides read TGTGCCACCAGCATCGACAGGGGGTGGAATGAGCAGTTCTTC. Amino acids: CATSIDRGWNEQFF. The chain joins TRBV15 to TRBJ2-1; 9 bases match TRBD1. J lost 7 bases, V lost 4 bases, and 5 bases had no gene match. The CDR3 is made up of 14 amino acids. Germline CDR1 reads LNHNV; CDR2 reads YYDKDF (reference sequence).

This clonotype was counted many times. The chain has TRBV28 and TRBJ2-5; D is undetermined. Trimming removed 7 bases from V and 1 base from J, with 13 bases in between. CDR1 MDHEN and CDR2 SYDVKM come from the germline V gene. The CDR3 length is 14 residues. CDR3: CASTTLRIQETQYF. In DNA, the CDR3 is TGTGCCAGCACCACGCTTAGAATCCAAGAGACCCAGTACTTC.

As concerns this clonotype: This may be a read error: a much more frequent sequence differs by one nucleotide. J is TRBJ2-1 and V is TRBV4-1; 9 nucleotides agree with TRBD1. There are 18 residues in the CDR3. Germline CDR1 MGHRA, CDR2 YSYEKL. CDR3 nucleotide sequence: TGCGCCAGCAGCCACAATCCCGCGACAGGGGGTCATGACAATGGGCAGTTCTTC. Its translation: CASSHNPATGGHDNGQFF.

In its sample, this clonotype was seen many times. The chain recombines TRBV28 with TRBJ2-3; D remains ambiguous. This CDR3 has 13 amino acids. Germline CDR1 and CDR2: MDHEN and SYDVKM. Trimming took 6 bases from V and 2 from J, leaving 9 bases between them. This CDR3 is CASSLVDTDTQYF. Here the CDR3 DNA reads TGTGCCAGCAGCTTAGTTGACACAGATACGCAGTATTTT. The complete variable domain, with remaining parts taken from reference TRBV28 and TRBJ2-3, reads DVKVTQSSRYLVKRTGEKVFLECVQDMDHENMFWYRQDPGLGLRLIYFSYDVKMKEKGDIPEGYSVSREKKERFSLILESASTNQTSMYLCASSLVDTDTQYFGPGTRLTVL.

There are a few counts of this clonotype. J is TRBJ2-3 and V is TRBV7-8, with TRBD2 matching 8 bases. V trimming: 7 bases; J trimming: 3 bases; junction bases outside the gene matches: 12. Germline values: CDR1 SGHVS, CDR2 FQNEAQ. CDR3 length: 16 residues. CDR3 in DNA: TGTGCCAGCAACCCAATAACTAGCGGTAGTACAGATACGCAGTATTTT. This encodes CASNPITSGSTDTQYF.

As to this clonotype: At one boundary the junction diverges from the germline segment, which might be a read error. The chain links TRBV7-9 to TRBJ2-7, with TRBD2 matching over 10 bases. Germline V lookup: CDR1 SEHNR, CDR2 FQNEAQ (reference sequence). The CDR3 covers 15 residues. Written as DNA, the CDR3 is TGTACCAGCAGCTCCCGAGCGGGGGGGCCTCTGGAGCAGTACTTC. Translating gives CTSSSRAGGPLEQYF.

At least ten counts were recorded for this clonotype. V and J are TRBV7-8 and TRBJ1-1; 8 nucleotides match TRBD1. Germline CDR1 SGHVS, CDR2 FQNEAQ. This CDR3 has 16 amino acids. V lost 3 bases and J lost 2; bases outside the gene matches: 8. Here the CDR3 reads CASSFVTGGINTEAFF. The CDR3 DNA sequence: TGTGCCAGCAGCTTCGTTACAGGGGGGATCAACACTGAAGCTTTCTTT.

CDR3: CSVDFNNEQFF. The CDR3 DNA reads TGCAGCGTTGATTTTAACAATGAGCAGTTCTTC. The V gene is TRBV29-1, the J gene TRBJ2-1, with D uncertain. Trimming shortened V by 3 bases and J by 5 bases, and 5 bases separated the two germline ends. Per the germline V gene, CDR1 is SQVTM and CDR2 is ANQGSEA. The CDR3 sequence is 11 residues long.

With regard to this clonotype: A much larger clone differs from this one at a single base, so this may be a read error. The rearrangement links TRBV7-6 to TRBJ2-3; the D is unclear. The CDR3 has 15 residues. Germline CDR1 SGHVS, CDR2 FNYEAQ. Here the CDR3 reads CANSLLSVPTDTQYF. Written as DNA, the CDR3 is TGTGCCAACAGCTTACTTTCGGTTCCCACAGATACGCAGTATTTT.